The next 4 T cell receptor beta chains were all read from a single sample in a study of cytomegalovirus exposure and HLA in healthy donors. Libraries were prepared by immunoSEQ multiplex PCR; TCRdb keeps only in-frame clonotypes and omits some of them. The sample records 130,000 or so clones, 85% being singletons. The sample consisted of PBMCs. The receptors shown here come from a woman in her twenties or thirties in good health and CMV-seronegative.

CDR3 coding DNA: TGTGCCAGTAGTATTGAAGAGGAAGAGACCCAGTACTTC. As protein: CASSIEEEETQYF. This chain connects TRBV19 to TRBJ2-5; no firm D call. Per germline, CDR1 LNHDA and CDR2 SQIVND (reference sequence). V was clipped by 3 bases and J by 3 bases, with 8 bases between them. The CDR3 contains 13 residues.

This rearrangement joins TRBV30 to TRBJ1-5, with a possible D match to TRBD1 (5 bases). Trimming stripped 0 bases from V and 3 bases from J, with 6 bases between. Germline loops: CDR1 GTSNPN, CDR2 SVGIG (reference sequence). CDR3 length: 13 residues. The chain's CDR3 is CAWSVGHNQPQHF. As DNA, the CDR3 is TGTGCCTGGAGTGTTGGACACAATCAGCCCCAGCATTTT. The full variable domain, with the rest looked up from reference TRBV30 and TRBJ1-5, is SQTIHQWPATLVQPVGSPLSLECTVEGTSNPNLYWYRQAAGRGLQLLFYSVGIGQISSEVPQNLSASRPQDRQFILSSKKLLLSDSGFYLCAWSVGHNQPQHFGDGTRLSIL.

This clone came up a few times. The chain carries TRBV7-2 and TRBJ2-7, with 9 bases matching TRBD2. Germline CDR1 and CDR2: SGHTA and FQGNSA. This CDR3 spans 15 amino acids. The V segment lost 7 bases and the J segment 4 bases; nucleotides outside the gene matches: 11. Here the CDR3 DNA reads TGTGCCAGCACCCCGTCGGCTAGCGGGGTTTACGAGCAGTACTTC. The encoded protein is CASTPSASGVYEQYF.

This chain joins TRBV9 and TRBJ2-7, with TRBD2 as a possible D gene (6 bases). V was cut by 0 bases and J by 2 bases, with 12 bases left in between. This CDR3 contains 15 residues. Per the germline V gene, CDR1 is SGDLS and CDR2 is YYNGEE. CDR3 in amino acids: CASSVEEGLTYEQYF. The CDR3 DNA reads as TGTGCCAGCAGCGTAGAGGAGGGGCTAACCTACGAGCAGTACTTC.